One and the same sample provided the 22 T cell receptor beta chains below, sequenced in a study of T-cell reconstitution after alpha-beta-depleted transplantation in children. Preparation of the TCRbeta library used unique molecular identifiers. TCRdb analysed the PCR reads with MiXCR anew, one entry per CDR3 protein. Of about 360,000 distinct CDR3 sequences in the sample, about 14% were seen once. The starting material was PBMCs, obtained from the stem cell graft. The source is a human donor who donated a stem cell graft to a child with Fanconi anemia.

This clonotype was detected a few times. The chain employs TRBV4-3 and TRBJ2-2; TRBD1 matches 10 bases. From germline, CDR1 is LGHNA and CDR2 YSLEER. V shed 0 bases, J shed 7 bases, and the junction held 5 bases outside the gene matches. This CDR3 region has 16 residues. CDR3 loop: CASSQEPGQGNGELFF. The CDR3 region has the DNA TGCGCCAGCAGCCAAGAGCCGGGACAGGGGAACGGGGAGCTGTTTTTT.

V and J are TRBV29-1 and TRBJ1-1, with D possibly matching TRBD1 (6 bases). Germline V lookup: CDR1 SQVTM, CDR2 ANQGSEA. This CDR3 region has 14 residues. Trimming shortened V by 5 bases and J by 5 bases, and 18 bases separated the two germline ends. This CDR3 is CSVWKGAGVTEAFF. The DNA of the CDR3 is TGCAGCGTTTGGAAAGGGGCAGGGGTTACTGAAGCTTTCTTT. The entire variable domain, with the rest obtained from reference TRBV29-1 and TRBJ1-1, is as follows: SAVISQKPSRDICQRGTSLTIQCQVDSQVTMMFWYRQQPGQSLTLIATANQGSEATYESGFVIDKFPISRPNLTFSTLTVSNMSPEDSSIYLCSVWKGAGVTEAFFGQGTRLTVV.

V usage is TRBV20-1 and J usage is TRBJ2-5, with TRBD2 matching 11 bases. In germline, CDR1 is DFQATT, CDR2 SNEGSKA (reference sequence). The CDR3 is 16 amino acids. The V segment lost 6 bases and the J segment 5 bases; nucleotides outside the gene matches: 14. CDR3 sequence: CSATTSGRSNEETQYF. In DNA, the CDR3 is TGCAGTGCGACAACTAGCGGGAGAAGCAATGAGGAGACCCAGTACTTC.

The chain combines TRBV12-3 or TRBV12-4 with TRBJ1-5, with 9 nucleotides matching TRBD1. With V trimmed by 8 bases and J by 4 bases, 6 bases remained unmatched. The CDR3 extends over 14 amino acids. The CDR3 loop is CASPSGTGNQPQHF. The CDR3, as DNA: TGTGCCAGCCCGAGCGGGACAGGGAATCAGCCCCAGCATTTT.

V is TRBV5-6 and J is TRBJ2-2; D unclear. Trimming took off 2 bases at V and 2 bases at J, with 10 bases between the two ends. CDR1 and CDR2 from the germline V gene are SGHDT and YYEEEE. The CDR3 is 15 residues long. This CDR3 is CASSLTSFNTGELFF. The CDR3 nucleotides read TGTGCCAGCAGCTTAACAAGCTTTAACACCGGGGAGCTGTTTTTT.

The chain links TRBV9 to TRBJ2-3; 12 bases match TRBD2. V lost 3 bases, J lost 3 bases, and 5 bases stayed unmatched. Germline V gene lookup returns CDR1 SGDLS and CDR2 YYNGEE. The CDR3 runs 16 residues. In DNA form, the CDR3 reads TGTGCCAGCAGCGAGACTAGCGGGGGAGATACAGATACGCAGTATTTT. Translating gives CASSETSGGDTDTQYF.

The CDR3 loop is CASSSQGSFLQETQYF. DNA for the CDR3: TGTGCCAGCAGCTCACAGGGGTCTTTCCTCCAAGAGACCCAGTACTTC. This sequence joins TRBV7-9 and TRBJ2-5; 7 bases align to TRBD1. V was clipped by 4 bases and J by 1 base; unmatched bases: 9. Germline loops: CDR1 SEHNR, CDR2 FQNEAQ (reference sequence). The CDR3 totals 16 residues.

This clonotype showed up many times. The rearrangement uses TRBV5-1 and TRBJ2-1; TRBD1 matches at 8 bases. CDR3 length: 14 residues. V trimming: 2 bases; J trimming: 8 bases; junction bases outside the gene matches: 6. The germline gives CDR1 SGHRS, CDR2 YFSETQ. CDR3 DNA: TGCGCCAGCAGCTTCGGACAGGGAAATGATGAGCAGTTCTTC. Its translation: CASSFGQGNDEQFF.

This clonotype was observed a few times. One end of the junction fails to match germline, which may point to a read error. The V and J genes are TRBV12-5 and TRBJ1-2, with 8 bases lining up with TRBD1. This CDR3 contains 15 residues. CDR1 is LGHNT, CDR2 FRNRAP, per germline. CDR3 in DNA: TGTGCTAGTGGCTTGGGACAGGCAACGATAAATGGCTACACCTTC. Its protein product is CASGLGQATINGYTF.

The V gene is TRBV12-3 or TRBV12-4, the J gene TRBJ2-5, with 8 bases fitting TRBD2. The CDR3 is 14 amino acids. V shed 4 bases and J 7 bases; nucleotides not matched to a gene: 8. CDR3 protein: CASSWGLDVGTQYF. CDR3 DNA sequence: TGTGCCAGCAGTTGGGGACTAGACGTCGGGACCCAGTACTTC.

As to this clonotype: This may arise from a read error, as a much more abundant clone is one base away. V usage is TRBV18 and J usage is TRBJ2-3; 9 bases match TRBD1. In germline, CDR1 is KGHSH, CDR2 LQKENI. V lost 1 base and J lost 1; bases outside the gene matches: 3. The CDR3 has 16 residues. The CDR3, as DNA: TGTGCCAGCTCACCACTGGGACAGGGTGGCACAGATACGCAGTATTTT. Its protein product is CASSPLGQGGTDTQYF.

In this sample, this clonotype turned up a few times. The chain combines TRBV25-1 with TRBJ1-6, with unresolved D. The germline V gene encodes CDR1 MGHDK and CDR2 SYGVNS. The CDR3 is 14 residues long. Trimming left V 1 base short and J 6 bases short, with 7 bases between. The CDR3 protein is CASSELGGNSPLHF. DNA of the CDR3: TGTGCCAGCAGTGAATTAGGCGGTAATTCACCCCTCCACTTT.

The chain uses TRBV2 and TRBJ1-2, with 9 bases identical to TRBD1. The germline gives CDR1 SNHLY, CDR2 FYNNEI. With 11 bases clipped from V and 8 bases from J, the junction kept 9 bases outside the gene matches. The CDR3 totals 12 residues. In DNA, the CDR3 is TGTGCCGGGGGACAGGGAGTATTGGGCTACACCTTC. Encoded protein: CAGGQGVLGYTF.

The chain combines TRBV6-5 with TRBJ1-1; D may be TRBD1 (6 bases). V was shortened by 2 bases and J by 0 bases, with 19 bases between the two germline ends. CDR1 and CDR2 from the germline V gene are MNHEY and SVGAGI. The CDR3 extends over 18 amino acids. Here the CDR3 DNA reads TGTGCCAGCAGTTACGGCGGGGCGGGGGGCATATTGAACACTGAAGCTTTCTTT. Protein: CASSYGGAGGILNTEAFF.

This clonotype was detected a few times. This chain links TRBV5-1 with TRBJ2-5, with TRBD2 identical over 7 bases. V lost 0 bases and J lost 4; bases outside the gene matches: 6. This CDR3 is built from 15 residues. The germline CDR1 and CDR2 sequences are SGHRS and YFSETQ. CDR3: CASSLEGGNPETQYF. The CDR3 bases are TGCGCCAGCAGCTTGGAGGGAGGGAACCCAGAGACCCAGTACTTC.

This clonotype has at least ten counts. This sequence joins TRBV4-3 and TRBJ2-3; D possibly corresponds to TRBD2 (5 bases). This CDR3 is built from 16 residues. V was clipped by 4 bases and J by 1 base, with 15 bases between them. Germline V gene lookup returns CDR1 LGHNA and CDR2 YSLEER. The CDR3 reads CASSLRPRVGTDTQYF. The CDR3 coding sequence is TGCGCCAGCAGCCTCCGCCCGAGGGTAGGCACAGATACGCAGTATTTT.

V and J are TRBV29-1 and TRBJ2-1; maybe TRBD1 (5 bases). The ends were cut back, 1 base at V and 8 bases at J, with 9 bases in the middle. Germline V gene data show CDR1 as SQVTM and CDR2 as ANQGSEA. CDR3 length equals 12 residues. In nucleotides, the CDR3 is TGCAGCGTTGAAGCCAGGGTCGATGAGCAGTTCTTC. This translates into CSVEARVDEQFF.

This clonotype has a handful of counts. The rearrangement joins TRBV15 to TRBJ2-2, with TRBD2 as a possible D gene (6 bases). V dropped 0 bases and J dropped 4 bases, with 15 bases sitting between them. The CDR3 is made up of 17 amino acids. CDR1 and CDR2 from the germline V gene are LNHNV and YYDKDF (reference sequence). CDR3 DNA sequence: TGTGCCACCAGCAGAGATAGAAGGGTCGGGGGCACCGGGGAGCTGTTTTTT. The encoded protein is CATSRDRRVGGTGELFF.

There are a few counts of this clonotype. CDR3 in amino acids: CSASFQRGFTDTQYF. The CDR3 DNA reads as TGCAGTGCTAGTTTCCAGCGGGGGTTCACAGATACGCAGTATTTT. V usage is TRBV20-1 and J usage is TRBJ2-3; 8 nucleotides line up with TRBD2. V trimming: 3 bases; J trimming: 2 bases; junction bases outside the gene matches: 7. The CDR3 loop spans 15 amino acids. CDR1 DFQATT and CDR2 SNEGSKA come from the germline V gene (reference sequence).

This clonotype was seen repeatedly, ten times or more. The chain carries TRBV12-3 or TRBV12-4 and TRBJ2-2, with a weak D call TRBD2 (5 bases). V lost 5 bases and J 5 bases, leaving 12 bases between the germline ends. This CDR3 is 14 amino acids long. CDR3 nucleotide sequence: TGTGCCAGCAGTCTGGTGAGGGAAACCGGGGAGCTGTTTTTT. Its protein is CASSLVRETGELFF.

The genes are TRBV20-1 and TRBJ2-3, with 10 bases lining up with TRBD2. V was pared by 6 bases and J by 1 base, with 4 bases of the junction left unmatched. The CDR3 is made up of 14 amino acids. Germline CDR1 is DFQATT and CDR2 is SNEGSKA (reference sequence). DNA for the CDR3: TGCAGTGCCTGGACTAGCGGACGCACAGATACGCAGTATTTT. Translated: CSAWTSGRTDTQYF.

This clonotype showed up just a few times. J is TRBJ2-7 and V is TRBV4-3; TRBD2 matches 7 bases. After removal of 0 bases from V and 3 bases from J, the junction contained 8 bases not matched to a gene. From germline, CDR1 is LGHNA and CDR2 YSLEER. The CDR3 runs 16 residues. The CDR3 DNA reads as TGCGCCAGCAGCCAAGATAGGCTAGCGGCTGTCTACGAGCAGTACTTC. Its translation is CASSQDRLAAVYEQYF.